This paragraph reports one TCR beta chain. This entry comes from a study of blood T cell repertoires in COVID-19. The wider study: Italy, Spain and the United States were the sources of the convalescent and acute COVID-19 samples.

Sequencing used immunoSEQ multiplex PCR; TCRdb keeps in-frame clones, though not all of them. The sample shows 85,000 to 110,000 clones, about nine tenths of them seen only once. The V segment lost 7 bases and the J segment 0 bases; nucleotides outside the gene matches: 6. In germline, CDR1 is GTSNPN, CDR2 SVGIG (reference sequence). This CDR3 has 14 residues. The sample comprised peripheral blood. J is TRBJ1-2 and V is TRBV30; 9 bases agree with TRBD1. This TCR was sampled from a woman older than 75 in a cohort sampled during active COVID-19. The CDR3, as DNA: TGTGCCTTACCGGGACAGGGCTCTAACTATGGCTACACCTTC. Translated: CALPGQGSNYGYTF.